This T cell receptor beta chain was identified during a study of CXCR3-negative and CXCR3-positive naive CD8 T cells (dated by TCRdb to the late 2010s). Looking at the study overall: In total, around 140 million TRB reads were obtained, or roughly 1.5 +/- 0.3 million reads per library. Diversity and physicochemical repertoire analyses were performed on approximately 10 donors pooled from two independent experiments. For the TRBV-TRBJ cluster analysis, the naive subsets came from 5 donors, while the memory cells came from 3 donors.

Each CD8+ T cell subset was flow-sorted in triplicate, with some 300,000 cells per subset placed directly into RLT lysis buffer. To keep memory contaminants out, a stringent definition of naive CD8+ T cells was applied: CD45RO-CCR7+CD27+CD95-. Standard density gradient centrifugation was used to isolate peripheral blood mononuclear cells from buffy coats. A FACSAria III was used to flow-sort naive CXCR3-negative and CXCR3-positive CD8+ T cells. An RNeasy Mini Kit was used to extract total RNA from the sorted cells. Counted from cysteine to phenylalanine, this CDR3 has 14 amino acids. Nucleotide data are not available. From the germline V gene (reference sequence), CDR1 is SGHAT and CDR2 is FQDESV. TCRdb lists the instrument as NextSeq 550. The Human TCR Profiling Kit (MiLaboratory) was used to prepare UMI-labeled 5' RACE TRB cDNA libraries. The full amount of extracted RNA was used for cDNA synthesis, and the full amount of resulting cDNA was used for PCR amplification. Libraries were prepared in parallel with an identical number of PCR cycles. The study's own analysis went as follows. MIGEC and MiXCR extracted about 57,000 +/- 9,900 unique UMI-labeled TRB cDNA molecules per library, requiring at least two reads per UMI. Each library averaged around 42,000 +/- 9,900 functional in-frame TRB CDR3 nucleotide clonotypes without stop codons. After downsampling to 5000 UMI-labeled TRB molecules per sample, diversity metrics such as normalized Shannon-Wiener and Chao1 were calculated in VDJtools. VDJtools computed clonotype-size-weighted physicochemical properties of the central five CDR3 residues: interaction energy, strength, volume and Kidera factor 4. The reads went through TCRdb reprocessing, and each CDR3 protein sequence gets one entry with no DNA. The V and J calls were not made by the authors but by TCRdb's processing. This specimen's table enumerates 130,000 to 150,000 distinct CDR3 sequences. The ten largest clones take up roughly 0.28% of the sample.

What the work shows at the level of the full study, not this receptor alone: TRB CDR3s from CXCR3-positive naive cells showed higher hydrophobicity (lower Kidera factor 4), lower energy, and higher strength and volume indices than CXCR3-negative naive cells. Both naive subsets had comparably high repertoire diversity, while memory CD8+ T cells had much lower repertoire diversity. Within the same donor, TRBV-TRBJ usage looked similar between naive CXCR3-negative and CXCR3-positive cells, but memory cells had distinct patterns. Because CXCR3 expression was partially decreased after cryopreservation, freshly isolated PBMCs were used for most assays. Because surface CD5, which is linked to self-reactivity in mice, was comparable between the naive subsets, TCR interaction strength was also inferred from the physicochemical properties of TRB CDR3s.

Remarks on this clonotype: The clone's antigen remains unknown.

The V and J segments used are TRBV11-1 and TRBJ2-3; TCRdb's D call of TRBD1 is untestable without DNA. The origin of this receptor is a human donor in good health. Some clones in this sample may be carry-over from other donors' samples. Sequencing input: naive CXCR3+ CD8+ T cells from blood. In the paper's terms, the cell subset or site label means: CD45RO-CCR7+CD27+CD95- naive CD8+ T cells expressing CXCR3 (TNR3+). The CDR3 protein sequence reads: CASSSGQGPDTQYF.